These T cell receptor beta chains were read from a single sample in a study of blood T cell repertoires in COVID-19. The table came from immunoSEQ multiplex PCR; TCRdb's copy has only in-frame clones and leaves some out. Among under 70,000 clones listed, around 89% were seen once. The material sequenced was peripheral blood. These receptors came from a woman aged 70 to 79 with acute or convalescent COVID-19. CDR3s include the opening cysteine and the closing phenylalanine or tryptophan. A D gene is named only where the DNA matches it firmly. Size is stated for part of the rows, as once, few or many counts, or as a class when the clone is expanded.

-	-	15	TRBJ2-5	TRBV11-2	TGTGCCAGCAGCCCGTCGGGGAGGTACCAAGAGACCCAGTACTTC	CASSPSGRYQETQYF
-	-	15	TRBJ1-2	TRBV5-1	TGCGCCAGCAGCTTGGGTGGCGGACTTAACTATGGCTACACCTTC	CASSLGGGLNYGYTF
-	TRBD2	15	TRBJ2-5	TRBV4-2	TGTGCCAGCAGCCAAGGCGGGGGTAGGCAAGAGACCCAGTACTTC	CASSQGGGRQETQYF
-	-	12	TRBJ1-1	TRBV28	TGTGCCAGCAGGGGACTTGACACTGAAGCTTTCTTT	CASRGLDTEAFF
-	TRBD1	14	TRBJ1-5	TRBV30	TGTGCCTGGAGTGCCGGACAGGCACATCAGCCCCAGCATTTT	CAWSAGQAHQPQHF
-	TRBD1	16	TRBJ2-3	TRBV5-1	TGCGCCAGCAGCTTGGTCGGACAGGGGGTTACAGATACGCAGTATTTT	CASSLVGQGVTDTQYF
-	-	15	TRBJ1-1	TRBV18	TGTGCCAGCTCACCACCGGTGGGAGCGAACACTGAAGCTTTCTTT	CASSPPVGANTEAFF
-	TRBD1	14	TRBJ1-2	TRBV28	TGTGCCAGCAGGCCGGGACAGCCCCCGTATGGCTACACCTTC	CASRPGQPPYGYTF
once	TRBD1	15	TRBJ1-2	TRBV5-6	TGTGCCAGCAGCCCCGAAGGGGGCGCCGACTATGGCTACACCTTC	CASSPEGGADYGYTF
-	TRBD1	15	TRBJ2-7	TRBV5-6	TGTGCCAGCAGCTTTGGCACAGGGGGGACCTACGAGCAGTACTTC	CASSFGTGGTYEQYF
once	-	14	TRBJ2-1	TRBV7-8	TGTGCCAGCAGCCGTCCGGGAGCCTACAATGAGCAGTTCTTC	CASSRPGAYNEQFF
-	TRBD1	14	TRBJ1-2	TRBV28	TGTGCCAGCAGTATACAGGGGGGGTTATATGGCTACACCTTC	CASSIQGGLYGYTF
-	TRBD1	17	TRBJ1-2	TRBV6-4	TGTGCCAGCAGTGCTTCGGACAGGGGCCGCTTGGACTATGGCTACACCTTC	CASSASDRGRLDYGYTF
once	-	14	TRBJ2-1	TRBV7-8	TGTGCCAGCAGCCCCTTGGGACTTTACAATGAGCAGTTCTTC	CASSPLGLYNEQFF
-	TRBD1	13	TRBJ1-2	TRBV27	TGTGCCAGCGGAAAACAGGGGCCCTATGGCTACACCTTC	CASGKQGPYGYTF
-	-	13	TRBJ1-1	TRBV28	TGTGCCAGCAGGGGGCAGCTGAACACTGAAGCTTTCTTT	CASRGQLNTEAFF
once	TRBD1	16	TRBJ1-1	TRBV6-1	TGTGCCAGCAGTGGTGACAGGGCTCGCGGCGACACTGAAGCTTTCTTT	CASSGDRARGDTEAFF
few	-	11	TRBJ1-1	TRBV6-5	TGTGCCACCACTTTCCTCGCGGAAGCTTTCTTT	CATTFLAEAFF
-	TRBD2	14	TRBJ2-7	TRBV19	TGTGCCAGTAGCCTGACTAGCGGGGGGGACGAGCAGTACTTC	CASSLTSGGDEQYF
-	-	18	TRBJ2-5	TRBV30	TGTGCCTGGACCCCTATGGGCCGGGACACCGGAGGTGGTGGGACCCAGTACTTC	CAWTPMGRDTGGGGTQYF
-	TRBD2	18	TRBJ2-2	TRBV11-2	TGTGCCAGCAGCGGGGGGGGACTAGCGGGAGCAAACACCGGGGAGCTGTTTTTT	CASSGGGLAGANTGELFF
-	-	14	TRBJ2-7	TRBV30	TGTGCCTGGAGTGTACGGGGAACGGACTACGAGCAGTACTTC	CAWSVRGTDYEQYF
-	-	14	TRBJ2-5	TRBV4-2	TGTGCCAGCAGCCAAGTACTACAGGGAGAGACCCAGTACTTC	CASSQVLQGETQYF
-	-	15	TRBJ2-1	TRBV29-1	TGCAGCGTTGAAGGACAGTTTAGCTCCTACAATGAGCAGTTCTTC	CSVEGQFSSYNEQFF
-	-	13	TRBJ2-1	TRBV7-2	TGTGCCAGCAGCTTGGGGCTATACAATGAGCAGTTCTTC	CASSLGLYNEQFF
-	TRBD1	15	TRBJ1-1	TRBV6-2/TRBV6-3	TGTGCCAGCAGTTGGACAGGAGGTATGAACACTGAAGCTTTCTTT	CASSWTGGMNTEAFF
-	TRBD1	13	TRBJ1-1	TRBV7-2	TGTGCCAGCAGCTTAGCTAGGGGGCAGGGAGCTTTCTTT	CASSLARGQGAFF
-	-	15	TRBJ2-2	TRBV3-1/TRBV3-2	TGTGCCAGCAGCGACCACGGGGGGCGCACCGGGGAGCTGTTTTTT	CASSDHGGRTGELFF
-	-	16	TRBJ1-6	TRBV5-1	TGCGCCAGCAGTCCGACGACAGGAGGCTATAATTCACCCCTCCACTTT	CASSPTTGGYNSPLHF
-	-	14	TRBJ2-4	TRBV18	TGTGCCAGCTCACGGGGAGTAAATGAAAACATTCAGTACTTC	CASSRGVNENIQYF
-	-	15	TRBJ2-3	TRBV11-2	TGTGCCAGCAGCTTATTAGGACTAAGCACAGATACGCAGTATTTT	CASSLLGLSTDTQYF
few	-	14	TRBJ1-1	TRBV6-5	TGTGCCAGCACTCTCTTAGGCCAGGACACTGAAGCTTTCTTT	CASTLLGQDTEAFF
-	TRBD1	15	TRBJ1-2	TRBV6-2/TRBV6-3	TGTGCCAGCAGCTTATCTGGGGACAGAGAATCCGGCTACACCTTC	CASSLSGDRESGYTF
-	-	17	TRBJ1-3	TRBV5-1	TGCGCCAGCAGCTTGGTTACCCCCCCCGGTTCTGGAAACACCATATATTTT	CASSLVTPPGSGNTIYF
-	-	15	TRBJ1-5	TRBV2	TGTGCCAGCATGGGGGAGGGGAAGCGCAATCAGCCCCAGCATTTT	CASMGEGKRNQPQHF
-	-	16	TRBJ1-5	TRBV28	TGTGCCAGCAGTTTAATGGCAGGGAGGCCCAATCAGCCCCAGCATTTT	CASSLMAGRPNQPQHF
-	-	13	TRBJ2-5	TRBV6-6	TGTGCCAGCATAGGTATACTTCGTAGCTCCCAGTACTTC	CASIGILRSSQYF
-	TRBD1	15	TRBJ1-2	TRBV27	TGTGCCAGCAAGACCACGGGACAGGGTTTCTATGGCTACACCTTC	CASKTTGQGFYGYTF
-	-	15	TRBJ1-5	TRBV19	TGTGCCAGTAGTATGCAGGGGAACGTCAATCAGCCCCAGCATTTT	CASSMQGNVNQPQHF
-	TRBD1	13	TRBJ1-2	TRBV2	TGTGCCAGCACGACAGGGGGCGGCGATGGCTACACCTTC	CASTTGGGDGYTF
-	-	14	TRBJ1-1	TRBV28	TGTGCCAGCAGTTTACCCTACCTAAACACTGAAGCTTTCTTT	CASSLPYLNTEAFF
-	-	16	TRBJ1-2	TRBV7-2	TGTGCCAGCAGCTTAGACGGCGGTGCTTTTAACTATGGCTACACCTTC	CASSLDGGAFNYGYTF
-	TRBD2	15	TRBJ2-1	TRBV30	TGTGCCTGGACGACCGGACTAGCGGGAACCCTGAAGCAGTTCTTC	CAWTTGLAGTLKQFF
-	-	16	TRBJ2-1	TRBV9	TGTGCCAGCACCAGTCCGGGCGGGCCCCCCTACAATGAGCAGTTCTTC	CASTSPGGPPYNEQFF
few	-	14	TRBJ1-1	TRBV19	TGTGCCAGTAGTCCAATGAGAGAGAACACTGAAGCTTTCTTT	CASSPMRENTEAFF
-	-	14	TRBJ2-3	TRBV7-3	TGTGCCAGCAGCTCTTTGAGTGGCACAGATACGCAGTATTTT	CASSSLSGTDTQYF
once	-	12	TRBJ2-3	TRBV12-3/TRBV12-4	TGTGCCAGCAGTTTTTCCCGAGATACGCAGTATTTT	CASSFSRDTQYF
-	TRBD1	17	TRBJ1-3	TRBV28	TGTGCCAGCAGTCATCCACGATGGCGGGACAGCGGAAACACCATATATTTT	CASSHPRWRDSGNTIYF
-	TRBD2	18	TRBJ2-7	TRBV4-1	TGCGCCAGCAGCCAAGATAAGACTGGTGGACTAGCGGTCTACGAGCAGTACTTC	CASSQDKTGGLAVYEQYF
-	-	15	TRBJ1-1	TRBV3-1/TRBV3-2	TGTGCCAGCAGCCAAGCCGGGGTAGGGAACACTGAAGCTTTCTTT	CASSQAGVGNTEAFF
-	TRBD2	15	TRBJ2-1	TRBV28	TGTGCCAGCAGTTTGACTAGCGGGGGGCCCAATGAGCAGTTCTTC	CASSLTSGGPNEQFF